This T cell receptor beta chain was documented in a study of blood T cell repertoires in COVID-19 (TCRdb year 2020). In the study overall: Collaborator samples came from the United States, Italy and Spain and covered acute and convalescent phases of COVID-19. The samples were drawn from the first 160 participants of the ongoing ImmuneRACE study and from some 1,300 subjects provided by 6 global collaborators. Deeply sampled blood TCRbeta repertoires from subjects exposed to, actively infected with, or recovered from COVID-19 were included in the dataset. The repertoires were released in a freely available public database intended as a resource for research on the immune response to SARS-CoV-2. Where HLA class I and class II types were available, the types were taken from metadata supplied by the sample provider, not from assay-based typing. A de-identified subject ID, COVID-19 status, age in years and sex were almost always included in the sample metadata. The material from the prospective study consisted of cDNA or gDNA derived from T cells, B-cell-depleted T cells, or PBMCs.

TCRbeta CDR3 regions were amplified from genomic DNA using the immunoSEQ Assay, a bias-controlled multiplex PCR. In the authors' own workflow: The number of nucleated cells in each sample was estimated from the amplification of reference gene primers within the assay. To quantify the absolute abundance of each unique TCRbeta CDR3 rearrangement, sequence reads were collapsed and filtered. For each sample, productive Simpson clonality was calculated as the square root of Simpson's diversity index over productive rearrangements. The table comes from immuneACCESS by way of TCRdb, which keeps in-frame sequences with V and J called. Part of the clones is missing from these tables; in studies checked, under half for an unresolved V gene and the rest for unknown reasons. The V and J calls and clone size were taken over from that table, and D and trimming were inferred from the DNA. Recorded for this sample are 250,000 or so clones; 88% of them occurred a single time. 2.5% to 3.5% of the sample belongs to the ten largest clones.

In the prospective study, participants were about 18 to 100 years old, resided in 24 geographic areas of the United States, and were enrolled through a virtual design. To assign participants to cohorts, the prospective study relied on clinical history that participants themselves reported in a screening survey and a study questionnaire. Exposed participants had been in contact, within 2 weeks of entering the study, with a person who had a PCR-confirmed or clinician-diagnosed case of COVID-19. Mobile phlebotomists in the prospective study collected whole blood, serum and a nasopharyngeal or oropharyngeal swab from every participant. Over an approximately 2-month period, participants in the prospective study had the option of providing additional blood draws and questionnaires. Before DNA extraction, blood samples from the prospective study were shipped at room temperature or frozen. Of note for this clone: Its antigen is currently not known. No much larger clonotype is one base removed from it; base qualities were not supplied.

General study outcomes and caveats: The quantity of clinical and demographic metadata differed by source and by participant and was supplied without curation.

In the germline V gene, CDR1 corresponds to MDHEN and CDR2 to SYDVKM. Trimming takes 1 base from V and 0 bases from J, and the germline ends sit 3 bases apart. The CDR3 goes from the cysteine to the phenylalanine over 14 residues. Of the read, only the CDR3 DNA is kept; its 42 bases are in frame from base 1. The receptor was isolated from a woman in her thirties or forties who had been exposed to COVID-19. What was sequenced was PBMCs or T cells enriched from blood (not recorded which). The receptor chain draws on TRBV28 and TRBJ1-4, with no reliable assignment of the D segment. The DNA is TGTGCCAGCAGTTTATCTACAACTAATGAAAAACTGTTTTTT. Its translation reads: CASSLSTTNEKLFF. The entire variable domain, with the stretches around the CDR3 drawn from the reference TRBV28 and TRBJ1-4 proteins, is DVKVTQSSRYLVKRTGEKVFLECVQDMDHENMFWYRQDPGLGLRLIYFSYDVKMKEKGDIPEGYSVSREKKERFSLILESASTNQTSMYLCASSLSTTNEKLFFGSGTQLSVL.